The present TCR beta chain was sequenced within a study of blood T cell repertoires in COVID-19. Study-wide context: Sites in the United States, Italy and Spain provided acute and convalescent COVID-19 samples. T cells, B-cell-depleted T cells, or PBMCs provided the cDNA or gDNA that served as material.

V lost 0 bases and J lost 16, with 16 bases in between. Germline assignment: CDR1 MGHRA and CDR2 YSYEKL. The CDR3 is made up of 14 amino acids. Authors' data handling: Estimation of nucleated cell counts was performed using reference gene primer amplification. Sequenced by immunoSEQ multiplex PCR; TCRdb stores in-frame clones only, minus some. That table is the source of V, J and clone size, and D and trimming were worked out from the DNA. The data contain nearly 65,000 clones, approximately 79% of them singletons. Sequences were obtained from peripheral blood. This clonotype was obtained from a human donor in a cohort sampled during active COVID-19. This chain links TRBV4-1 with TRBJ1-6; D is perhaps TRBD1 (6 bases). The CDR3 reads CASSQERRGGRLHF. Written as DNA, the CDR3 is TGCGCCAGCAGCCAAGAGCGCAGGGGCGGCCGTCTCCACTTT.